Listed below are T cell receptor beta chains from one sample, sequenced in a study of beta chain features in type 1 diabetes. Using immunoSEQ multiplex PCR, the repertoire was profiled, and TCRdb retains in-frame clones only, with some absent. This sample has hundreds of thousands of clones, with around 15% found just once. The sequenced sample consisted of naive CD4+ T cells from blood. The receptors were gathered from a man between 18 and 35 years old with type 1 diabetes. The CDR3 runs from the conserved cysteine through the conserved F or W. Each record gives: V gene, clone size, J gene, D gene, CDR3 protein, CDR3 DNA. The D gene is left open where the match is weak. Rows give clone size only sometimes, using once, few, many, or a class for an expanded clone.

v_call: TRBV30; clone_size: once; j_call: TRBJ1-6; d_call: .; cdr3_aa: CAWSVISGNNSPLHF; cdr3_nt: TGTGCCTGGAGTGTAATCTCAGGGAATAATTCACCCCTCCACTTT
v_call: TRBV30; clone_size: .; j_call: TRBJ1-4; d_call: .; cdr3_aa: CAWTFRGPRLNEKLFF; cdr3_nt: TGTGCCTGGACCTTCCGGGGGCCTCGGCTTAATGAAAAACTGTTTTTT
v_call: TRBV4-2; clone_size: .; j_call: TRBJ2-7; d_call: .; cdr3_aa: CASSQQSGPEGREQYF; cdr3_nt: TGTGCCAGCAGCCAACAGAGTGGGCCCGAGGGCCGCGAGCAGTACTTC
v_call: TRBV2; clone_size: once; j_call: TRBJ2-7; d_call: .; cdr3_aa: CASSEEASAGLHF; cdr3_nt: TGTGCCAGCAGTGAAGAGGCTAGTGCAGGGTTGCACTTC
v_call: TRBV9; clone_size: few; j_call: TRBJ2-3; d_call: .; cdr3_aa: CASSVDRYTDTQYF; cdr3_nt: TGTGCCAGCAGCGTAGATAGATACACAGATACGCAGTATTTT
v_call: TRBV15; clone_size: .; j_call: TRBJ2-7; d_call: TRBD2; cdr3_aa: CATSPREGLVGSYEQYF; cdr3_nt: TGTGCCACCAGCCCCCGAGAAGGACTAGTTGGGTCCTACGAGCAGTACTTC
v_call: TRBV5-4; clone_size: few; j_call: TRBJ2-1; d_call: TRBD2; cdr3_aa: CASSRGVNEQFF; cdr3_nt: TGTGCCAGCAGCCGGGGGGTCAATGAGCAGTTCTTC
v_call: TRBV29-1; clone_size: few; j_call: TRBJ2-1; d_call: .; cdr3_aa: CSAGPGSYNEQFF; cdr3_nt: TGCAGCGCTGGACCGGGCTCCTACAATGAGCAGTTCTTC
v_call: TRBV7-9; clone_size: .; j_call: TRBJ1-2; d_call: .; cdr3_aa: CASSLVQGDGYTF; cdr3_nt: TGTGCCAGCAGCTTAGTCCAGGGCGATGGCTACACCTTC
v_call: TRBV5-1; clone_size: few; j_call: TRBJ2-6; d_call: .; cdr3_aa: CASSLYGGSGANVLTF; cdr3_nt: TGCGCCAGCAGCTTGTACGGTGGGTCCGGGGCCAACGTCCTGACTTTC
v_call: TRBV9; clone_size: .; j_call: TRBJ2-7; d_call: .; cdr3_aa: CASSVGDFYEQYF; cdr3_nt: TGTGCCAGCAGCGTAGGAGACTTCTACGAGCAGTACTTC
v_call: TRBV6-5; clone_size: once; j_call: TRBJ2-3; d_call: .; cdr3_aa: CASTLTRQATDTQYF; cdr3_nt: TGTGCCAGCACCCTAACGAGACAGGCCACAGATACGCAGTATTTT
v_call: TRBV28; clone_size: .; j_call: TRBJ1-5; d_call: .; cdr3_aa: CASSWGGYSNQPQHF; cdr3_nt: TGTGCCAGCAGCTGGGGGGGCTATAGCAATCAGCCCCAGCATTTT
v_call: TRBV6-5; clone_size: .; j_call: TRBJ1-2; d_call: TRBD1; cdr3_aa: CASSQINRGQGYTF; cdr3_nt: TGTGCCAGCAGTCAAATCAACAGGGGGCAGGGCTACACCTTC
v_call: TRBV6-6; clone_size: few; j_call: TRBJ2-1; d_call: .; cdr3_aa: CASSYDSSYNEQFF; cdr3_nt: TGTGCCAGCAGTTACGATAGCTCCTACAATGAGCAGTTCTTC
v_call: TRBV5-1; clone_size: .; j_call: TRBJ1-1; d_call: .; cdr3_aa: CASSFAQGPSTEAFF; cdr3_nt: TGCGCCAGCAGCTTCGCGCAGGGGCCGTCCACTGAAGCTTTCTTT
v_call: TRBV5-4; clone_size: few; j_call: TRBJ1-1; d_call: .; cdr3_aa: CASSLDTSEAFF; cdr3_nt: TGTGCCAGCAGCTTGGATACAAGTGAAGCTTTCTTT
v_call: TRBV5-4; clone_size: .; j_call: TRBJ2-7; d_call: .; cdr3_aa: CASSLGTDHSYEQYF; cdr3_nt: TGTGCCAGCAGCTTGGGGACAGACCATTCCTACGAGCAGTACTTC
v_call: TRBV5-1; clone_size: .; j_call: TRBJ2-4; d_call: .; cdr3_aa: CASSLERSRNIQYF; cdr3_nt: TGCGCCAGCAGCTTGGAACGGAGTCGGAACATTCAGTACTTC
v_call: TRBV28; clone_size: few; j_call: TRBJ1-1; d_call: .; cdr3_aa: CASNRYPNTEAFF; cdr3_nt: TGTGCCAGCAATCGATATCCGAACACTGAAGCTTTCTTT
v_call: TRBV30; clone_size: few; j_call: TRBJ1-3; d_call: .; cdr3_aa: CAWSSGIPGNTIYF; cdr3_nt: TGTGCCTGGAGTTCAGGCATCCCTGGAAACACCATATATTTT
v_call: TRBV6-1; clone_size: .; j_call: TRBJ2-7; d_call: .; cdr3_aa: CATPGDSSYEQYF; cdr3_nt: TGTGCCACCCCGGGGGACAGCTCCTACGAGCAGTACTTC
v_call: TRBV9; clone_size: .; j_call: TRBJ2-1; d_call: TRBD2; cdr3_aa: CASGPKTSVFSYNEQFF; cdr3_nt: TGTGCCAGCGGCCCCAAAACTAGCGTCTTCTCCTACAATGAGCAGTTCTTC
v_call: TRBV30; clone_size: .; j_call: TRBJ1-6; d_call: TRBD1; cdr3_aa: CAWSLGQGSSSPLHF; cdr3_nt: TGTGCCTGGAGCCTGGGACAGGGTTCGAGTTCACCCCTCCACTTT
v_call: TRBV30; clone_size: few; j_call: TRBJ1-4; d_call: .; cdr3_aa: CAWSVLGGKLFF; cdr3_nt: TGTGCCTGGAGTGTACTAGGGGGAAAACTGTTTTTT
v_call: TRBV6-5; clone_size: .; j_call: TRBJ1-5; d_call: .; cdr3_aa: CASGVEPQHF; cdr3_nt: TGTGCCAGCGGAGTCGAGCCCCAGCATTTT
v_call: TRBV30; clone_size: .; j_call: TRBJ1-1; d_call: .; cdr3_aa: CAWTRGGATEAFF; cdr3_nt: TGTGCCTGGACGCGGGGAGGGGCCACTGAAGCTTTCTTT
v_call: TRBV5-1; clone_size: .; j_call: TRBJ2-5; d_call: .; cdr3_aa: CASSLDRGGGETQYF; cdr3_nt: TGCGCCAGCAGCTTGGACCGCGGAGGGGGAGAGACCCAGTACTTC
v_call: TRBV30; clone_size: .; j_call: TRBJ1-5; d_call: .; cdr3_aa: CAWRAGVDSNQPQHF; cdr3_nt: TGTGCCTGGAGAGCCGGGGTAGATAGCAATCAGCCCCAGCATTTT
v_call: TRBV6-5; clone_size: .; j_call: TRBJ1-5; d_call: .; cdr3_aa: CASSYSLGDQPQHF; cdr3_nt: TGTGCCAGCAGTTACTCACTAGGGGATCAGCCCCAGCATTTT
v_call: TRBV10-3; clone_size: few; j_call: TRBJ2-7; d_call: .; cdr3_aa: CAISEVSYEQYF; cdr3_nt: TGTGCCATCAGTGAGGTCTCCTACGAGCAGTACTTC
v_call: TRBV20-1; clone_size: .; j_call: TRBJ2-7; d_call: .; cdr3_aa: CSARDVYEQYF; cdr3_nt: TGCAGTGCTAGAGATGTTTACGAGCAGTACTTC
v_call: TRBV27; clone_size: .; j_call: TRBJ1-2; d_call: .; cdr3_aa: CASSRNSYYGYTF; cdr3_nt: TGTGCCAGCAGTCGGAACAGCTACTATGGCTACACCTTC
v_call: TRBV19; clone_size: .; j_call: TRBJ1-2; d_call: TRBD1; cdr3_aa: CASSLTTGTYGYTF; cdr3_nt: TGTGCCAGTAGTCTAACGACAGGGACCTATGGCTACACCTTC
v_call: TRBV4-1; clone_size: .; j_call: TRBJ2-2; d_call: TRBD1; cdr3_aa: CASSQVRTGGRSGELFF; cdr3_nt: TGCGCCAGCAGCCAAGTTCGGACAGGGGGTCGATCCGGGGAGCTGTTTTTT
v_call: TRBV5-1; clone_size: .; j_call: TRBJ2-1; d_call: TRBD1; cdr3_aa: CASTGQGYEQFF; cdr3_nt: TGCGCCAGCACTGGACAGGGCTATGAGCAGTTCTTC
v_call: TRBV18; clone_size: .; j_call: TRBJ2-1; d_call: .; cdr3_aa: CASSPEGVNEQFF; cdr3_nt: TGTGCCAGCTCACCAGAGGGGGTGAATGAGCAGTTCTTC
v_call: TRBV18; clone_size: .; j_call: TRBJ2-3; d_call: .; cdr3_aa: CASSPQLADPDTQYF; cdr3_nt: TGTGCCAGCTCACCACAGCTGGCGGACCCAGATACGCAGTATTTT
v_call: TRBV6-1; clone_size: .; j_call: TRBJ2-7; d_call: TRBD1; cdr3_aa: CASTGGSEQYF; cdr3_nt: TGTGCCAGCACAGGGGGCAGCGAGCAGTACTTC
v_call: TRBV11-2; clone_size: .; j_call: TRBJ2-3; d_call: TRBD2; cdr3_aa: CASRIMGLPETRTDTQYF; cdr3_nt: TGTGCCAGCAGAATAATGGGACTACCCGAAACACGCACAGATACGCAGTATTTT
v_call: TRBV18; clone_size: .; j_call: TRBJ2-6; d_call: TRBD1; cdr3_aa: CASSRTTGAGANVLTF; cdr3_nt: TGTGCCAGCTCACGAACGACAGGGGCCGGGGCCAACGTCCTGACTTTC
v_call: TRBV15; clone_size: few; j_call: TRBJ1-1; d_call: .; cdr3_aa: CATSRDGFTGLGEAFF; cdr3_nt: TGTGCCACCAGCAGAGATGGTTTTACGGGGTTGGGTGAAGCTTTCTTT
v_call: TRBV18; clone_size: few; j_call: TRBJ2-7; d_call: .; cdr3_aa: CASSPSAENYEQYF; cdr3_nt: TGTGCCAGCTCACCATCGGCGGAGAACTACGAGCAGTACTTC
v_call: TRBV7-9; clone_size: .; j_call: TRBJ1-6; d_call: .; cdr3_aa: CASSQGNGEGSPLHF; cdr3_nt: TGTGCCAGCAGCCAGGGGAATGGGGAAGGTTCACCCCTCCACTTT
v_call: TRBV4-1; clone_size: .; j_call: TRBJ1-1; d_call: .; cdr3_aa: CASSQDLGLLMNTEAFF; cdr3_nt: TGCGCCAGCAGCCAAGATCTGGGCCTCCTTATGAACACTGAAGCTTTCTTT
v_call: TRBV10-2; clone_size: few; j_call: TRBJ2-5; d_call: TRBD2; cdr3_aa: CASRMGLAGARETQYF; cdr3_nt: TGCGCCAGCAGGATGGGACTAGCGGGGGCCCGGGAGACCCAGTACTTC
v_call: TRBV5-1; clone_size: .; j_call: TRBJ2-5; d_call: .; cdr3_aa: CASSPPGGPRETQYF; cdr3_nt: TGCGCCAGCAGCCCCCCCGGGGGGCCGCGAGAGACCCAGTACTTC
v_call: TRBV30; clone_size: once; j_call: TRBJ2-2; d_call: TRBD2; cdr3_aa: CALDWGGGTGELFF; cdr3_nt: TGTGCCTTGGACTGGGGGGGAGGCACCGGGGAGCTGTTTTTT
v_call: TRBV6-1; clone_size: .; j_call: TRBJ1-5; d_call: .; cdr3_aa: CASSDGGQPQHF; cdr3_nt: TGTGCCAGCAGTGACGGGGGACAGCCCCAGCATTTT
v_call: TRBV6-8; clone_size: few; j_call: TRBJ2-6; d_call: .; cdr3_aa: CASSSQAMNDSGANVLTF; cdr3_nt: TGTGCCAGCAGTTCGCAGGCAATGAATGACTCTGGGGCCAACGTCCTGACTTTC
v_call: TRBV18; clone_size: .; j_call: TRBJ2-1; d_call: .; cdr3_aa: CASSPFRDNNLRDNEQFF; cdr3_nt: TGTGCCAGCTCACCATTCCGGGACAATAACCTTCGGGACAATGAGCAGTTCTTC
v_call: TRBV6-6; clone_size: .; j_call: TRBJ2-5; d_call: TRBD2; cdr3_aa: CASGAGTSVPGETQYF; cdr3_nt: TGTGCCAGCGGGGCTGGGACTAGCGTTCCCGGGGAGACCCAGTACTTC
v_call: TRBV2; clone_size: few; j_call: TRBJ2-5; d_call: TRBD2; cdr3_aa: CASSYSGGAVWETQYF; cdr3_nt: TGTGCCAGCAGTTACTCCGGGGGGGCCGTTTGGGAGACCCAGTACTTC
v_call: TRBV2; clone_size: .; j_call: TRBJ1-2; d_call: .; cdr3_aa: CASSEVTDSTAEYGYTF; cdr3_nt: TGTGCCAGCAGTGAGGTGACAGACTCTACAGCCGAGTATGGCTACACCTTC
v_call: TRBV27; clone_size: .; j_call: TRBJ1-2; d_call: .; cdr3_aa: CASSLTSAGYGYTF; cdr3_nt: TGTGCCAGCAGTTTAACGTCAGCAGGGTATGGCTACACCTTC
v_call: TRBV25-1; clone_size: few; j_call: TRBJ1-4; d_call: .; cdr3_aa: CASSDPGTVAEKLFF; cdr3_nt: TGTGCCAGCAGTGACCCCGGGACGGTTGCTGAAAAACTGTTTTTT
v_call: TRBV19; clone_size: .; j_call: TRBJ1-5; d_call: TRBD1; cdr3_aa: CASRRGQEINQPQHF; cdr3_nt: TGTGCCAGTAGAAGGGGACAGGAGATCAATCAGCCCCAGCATTTT